This is a list of T cell receptor beta chains from one sample in a study of blood T cell repertoires in COVID-19. TCRdb's table, derived via immunoSEQ multiplex PCR, lists solely in-frame clones and lacks some. The table records 100,000 to 120,000 clones, 72% of them present only once. Sample: peripheral blood. These receptors all come from a woman aged 60-75 years with acute or convalescent COVID-19. Both conserved end residues are part of each CDR3. The D gene is left open where the match is weak. Not every row has a clone size; where given, it reads once, few, many or a size class.

len,v_gene,abundance,d_gene,j_gene,CDR3nt,CDR3aa
14,TRBV5-4,-,TRBD2,TRBJ2-5,TGTGCCAGCAGAGAGCGGGGGGGCGGGGAGACCCAGTACTTC,CASRERGGGETQYF
14,TRBV6-5,-,TRBD2,TRBJ2-7,TGTGCCAGCAGGACCTCGGTGGCGGGGGGGGGACAGTACTTC,CASRTSVAGGGQYF
18,TRBV3-1/TRBV3-2,once,-,TRBJ1-4,TGTGCCAGCAGACTCCGGCGGTGGCCACAAGCAACTAATGAAAAACTGTTTTTT,CASRLRRWPQATNEKLFF
16,TRBV28,once,-,TRBJ1-2,TGTGCCAGCAGTTTATTGTCTTGGAGGACTTCGTCTGGCTACACCTTC,CASSLLSWRTSSGYTF
15,TRBV28,-,-,TRBJ1-5,TGTGCCAGCAGTTTATATCAGTTTAGCAATCAGCCCCAGCATTTT,CASSLYQFSNQPQHF
16,TRBV6-2/TRBV6-3,-,TRBD1,TRBJ1-2,TGTGCCAGCAGCCCAACCTCCGGGACAGGGGTCTATGGCTACACCTTC,CASSPTSGTGVYGYTF
13,TRBV30,many,-,TRBJ2-1,TGTGCCTTAAACAGGGGGGGATACAATGAGCAGTTCTTC,CALNRGGYNEQFF
14,TRBV11-2,-,-,TRBJ1-1,TGTGCCAGCAGCTTAAAGGGGGAGACACTTGAAGCTTTCTTT,CASSLKGETLEAFF
14,TRBV30,once,TRBD1,TRBJ1-5,TGTGCCTGGGGACAGGGTCATAGCAATCAGCCCCAGCATTTT,CAWGQGHSNQPQHF
15,TRBV15,-,-,TRBJ2-2,TGTGCCACCAGCAGAGATCTGAAGCTCGTCGGGGAGCTGTTTTTT,CATSRDLKLVGELFF
16,TRBV4-3,-,TRBD1,TRBJ1-4,TGCGCCAGCAGCCAAGAATCAGGGGGAGGTTATGAAAAACTGTTTTTT,CASSQESGGGYEKLFF
14,TRBV7-9,-,-,TRBJ1-3,TGTGCCTGGCGGGAAGGTGCCTCTGGAAACACCATATATTTT,CAWREGASGNTIYF
14,TRBV7-3,once,-,TRBJ2-1,TGTGCCAGCAGCTTAACAAAACAGGACAATGAGCAGTTCTTC,CASSLTKQDNEQFF
15,TRBV4-3,-,TRBD1,TRBJ2-7,TGCGCCAGCAGCCAAGAAAGGCAGGGGGCAAACGAGCAGTACTTC,CASSQERQGANEQYF
13,TRBV5-5,few,-,TRBJ1-5,TGTGCCAGCAGCCTCAGTAGCAATCAGCCCCAGCATTTT,CASSLSSNQPQHF
15,TRBV14,-,-,TRBJ2-6,TGTGCCAGCAGCCAAGGACTCTCTGGGGCCAACGTCCTGACTTTC,CASSQGLSGANVLTF
14,TRBV5-1,-,-,TRBJ2-1,TGCGCCAGCAGCTGGGATGGGCAGGGATTTCGGCAGTTCTTC,CASSWDGQGFRQFF
16,TRBV21-1,few,-,TRBJ1-5,TGTGCCAGTTACGGGACAGGGGGAAAGAGCAATCAGCCCCAGCATTTT,CASYGTGGKSNQPQHF
13,TRBV7-2,-,-,TRBJ1-5,TGTGCCAGCAGCTACCGGGACAATCAGCCCCAGCATTTT,CASSYRDNQPQHF
15,TRBV9,-,-,TRBJ2-5,TGTGCCAGCAGCGTAGCTACGGGGTACCAAGAGACCCAGTACTTC,CASSVATGYQETQYF
12,TRBV30,-,TRBD1,TRBJ1-5,TGTGCCTGGGGGACAGGGAATCAGCCCCAGCATTTT,CAWGTGNQPQHF
17,TRBV5-1,once,TRBD1,TRBJ1-1,TGCGCCAGCAGCAGGGGGGACAGGGCCCAGCAAAGCACTGAAGCTTTCTTT,CASSRGDRAQQSTEAFF
12,TRBV28,many,-,TRBJ2-3,TGTGCCAGCAGTGCCCTGTCGGGTACGCAGTATTTT,CASSALSGTQYF
13,TRBV6-2/TRBV6-3,-,-,TRBJ1-2,TGTGCCAGCAGTTACTCCGCAGGGTATGGCTACACCTTC,CASSYSAGYGYTF
14,TRBV30,-,-,TRBJ1-3,TGTGCCTGGGGTCGCCGGAGCTCTGGAAACACCATATATTTT,CAWGRRSSGNTIYF
14,TRBV3-1/TRBV3-2,-,-,TRBJ1-1,TGTGCCAGCAGCCTCACCCAGGGAGGAACTGAAGCTTTCTTT,CASSLTQGGTEAFF
14,TRBV27,-,TRBD1,TRBJ1-1,TGTGCCAGCAGTTTAGAGACAGGGGCCCATGAAGCTTTCTTT,CASSLETGAHEAFF
15,TRBV19,-,TRBD2,TRBJ2-2,TGTGCCAGTAGTAAGCGGGGGGCGAACACCGGGGAGCTGTTTTTT,CASSKRGANTGELFF
13,TRBV6-5,-,-,TRBJ1-3,TGTGCCAGCAGCCCCGGGGGAGGAAACACCATATATTTT,CASSPGGGNTIYF
19,TRBV9,-,-,TRBJ1-4,TGTGCCAGCAGCGTAGGAGACGCAGAGGCGGCAACTACTAATGAAAAACTGTTTTTT,CASSVGDAEAATTNEKLFF
12,TRBV29-1,-,-,TRBJ2-7,TGCAGCGTTGGGCAGGATAGGTACGAGCAGTACTTC,CSVGQDRYEQYF
13,TRBV7-9,-,-,TRBJ2-3,TGTGCCAGCAGCTTATCGGTCACAGATACGCAGTATTTT,CASSLSVTDTQYF
14,TRBV2,many,TRBD1,TRBJ1-2,TGTGCCAGCAGTGAAGAAGAGACAGGGGGCGGCTACACCTTC,CASSEEETGGGYTF
14,TRBV19,-,-,TRBJ1-1,TGTGCCAGTAAGGTCGGGGGGGGGAACACTGAAGCTTTCTTT,CASKVGGGNTEAFF
13,TRBV11-3,-,TRBD1,TRBJ1-6,TGTGCCAGCAGCCGGGACAGGGATTCACCCCTCCACTTT,CASSRDRDSPLHF
13,TRBV10-3,-,-,TRBJ1-6,TGTGCCATCAGCCTGGGGGCGGATTCACCCCTCCACTTT,CAISLGADSPLHF
14,TRBV6-5,few,-,TRBJ2-7,TGTGCCAGCAGTCCACTTGTGCTGTCCTACGAGCAGTACTTC,CASSPLVLSYEQYF
17,TRBV6-4,-,TRBD1,TRBJ2-3,TGTGCCAGCAGTGACACCACCGGGACAGGGTACACAGATACGCAGTATTTT,CASSDTTGTGYTDTQYF
17,TRBV28,few,-,TRBJ1-5,TGTGCCAGCAGTCCCATAACCCAGGGGATTAGCAATCAGCCCCAGCATTTT,CASSPITQGISNQPQHF
15,TRBV5-1,-,TRBD1,TRBJ2-7,TGCGCCAGCAGCTTGGCTCCGGGACAGGGAATTGAGCAGTACTTC,CASSLAPGQGIEQYF
14,TRBV10-1,few,TRBD1,TRBJ2-7,TGCGCCAGTCAGGCTACTCAGGGGGCGCGGGAGCAGTACTTC,CASQATQGAREQYF
16,TRBV5-6,-,-,TRBJ2-5,TGTGCCAGCAGCTTGGTTGGAGGGAATTTGGGGGAGACCCAGTACTTC,CASSLVGGNLGETQYF
18,TRBV2,few,-,TRBJ2-3,TGTGCCAGCAGTGATACCCTCACATGGAGTGCTAGCACAGATACGCAGTATTTT,CASSDTLTWSASTDTQYF
16,TRBV28,-,TRBD2,TRBJ2-1,TGTGCCAGCAGCGTTAGCGGGGGGTATTATAACAATGAGCAGTTCTTC,CASSVSGGYYNNEQFF
16,TRBV5-1,-,TRBD2,TRBJ2-5,TGCGCCAGCAGCTACTTGCCAGCGGGGAACCAAGAGACCCAGTACTTC,CASSYLPAGNQETQYF